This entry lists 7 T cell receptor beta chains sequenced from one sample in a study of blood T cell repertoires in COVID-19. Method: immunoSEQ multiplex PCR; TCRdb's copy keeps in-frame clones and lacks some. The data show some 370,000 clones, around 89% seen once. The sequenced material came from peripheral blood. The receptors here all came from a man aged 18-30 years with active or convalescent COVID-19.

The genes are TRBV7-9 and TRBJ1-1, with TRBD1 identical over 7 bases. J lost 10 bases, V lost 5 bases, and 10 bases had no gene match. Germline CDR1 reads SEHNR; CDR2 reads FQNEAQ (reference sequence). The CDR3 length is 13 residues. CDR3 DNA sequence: TGTGCCAGCAGCCTCACAGGGGAGCTCGGAGCTTTCTTT. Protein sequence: CASSLTGELGAFF.

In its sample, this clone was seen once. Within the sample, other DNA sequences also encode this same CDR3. CDR3 amino acids: CASSFRGSSYNEQFF. In DNA form, the CDR3 reads TGTGCCAGCAGTTTCCGAGGAAGCTCCTACAATGAGCAGTTCTTC. The V and J genes are TRBV28 and TRBJ2-1, with D unclear. From germline, CDR1 is MDHEN and CDR2 SYDVKM. V gave up 3 bases and J gave up 0 bases, with 9 bases separating them. This CDR3 is 15 amino acids long.

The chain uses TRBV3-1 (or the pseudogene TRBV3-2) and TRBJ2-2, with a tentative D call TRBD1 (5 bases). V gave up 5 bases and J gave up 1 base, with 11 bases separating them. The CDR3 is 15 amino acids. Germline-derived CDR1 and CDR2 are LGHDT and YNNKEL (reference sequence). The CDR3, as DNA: TGTGCCAGCAGCTACTCCGGACAGAACACCGGGGAGCTGTTTTTT. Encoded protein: CASSYSGQNTGELFF.

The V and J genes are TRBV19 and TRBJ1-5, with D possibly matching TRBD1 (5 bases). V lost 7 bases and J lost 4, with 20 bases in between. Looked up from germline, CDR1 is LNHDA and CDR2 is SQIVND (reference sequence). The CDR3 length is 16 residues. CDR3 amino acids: CASNTGGAGRNQPQHF. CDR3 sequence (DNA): TGTGCCAGTAATACGGGTGGGGCAGGGCGGAATCAGCCCCAGCATTTT.

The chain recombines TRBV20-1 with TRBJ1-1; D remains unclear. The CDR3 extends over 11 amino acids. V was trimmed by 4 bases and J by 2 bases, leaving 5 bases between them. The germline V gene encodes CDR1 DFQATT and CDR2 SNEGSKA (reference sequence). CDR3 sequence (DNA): TGCAGTGCTATGAGAAACACTGAAGCTTTCTTT. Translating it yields CSAMRNTEAFF.

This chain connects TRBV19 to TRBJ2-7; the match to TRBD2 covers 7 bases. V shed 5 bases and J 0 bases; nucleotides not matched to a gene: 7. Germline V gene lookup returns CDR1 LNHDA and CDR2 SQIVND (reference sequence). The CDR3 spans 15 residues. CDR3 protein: CASSPWGGSSYEQYF. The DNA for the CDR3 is TGTGCCAGTAGTCCTTGGGGAGGGAGCTCCTACGAGCAGTACTTC.

This CDR3 is CASSPGRLGETLAYTF. In DNA form, the CDR3 reads TGTGCCAGCAGCCCCGGGAGATTAGGGGAGACATTAGCGTACACCTTC. The chain joins TRBV13 to TRBJ1-2; the D gene is possibly TRBD1 (5 bases). The germline gives CDR1 PRHDT, CDR2 FYEKMQ (reference sequence). With 5 bases removed from V and 11 bases from J, the gap between germline ends came to 27 bases. The CDR3 sequence is 16 residues long.